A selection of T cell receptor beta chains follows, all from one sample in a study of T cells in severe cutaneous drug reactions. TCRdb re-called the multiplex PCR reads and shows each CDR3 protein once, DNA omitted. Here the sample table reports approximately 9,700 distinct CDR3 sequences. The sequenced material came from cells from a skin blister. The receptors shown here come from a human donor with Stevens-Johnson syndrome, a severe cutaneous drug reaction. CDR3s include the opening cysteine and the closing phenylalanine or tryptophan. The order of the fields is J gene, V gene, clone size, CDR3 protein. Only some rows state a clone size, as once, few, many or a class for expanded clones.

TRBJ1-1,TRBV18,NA,CASSNTGTKAEAAFF
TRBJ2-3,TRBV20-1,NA,CSATGLRGDTQYF
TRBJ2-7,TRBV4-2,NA,CASAPLDRAEQYF
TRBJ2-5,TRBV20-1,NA,CSASPGPGRGTETQYF
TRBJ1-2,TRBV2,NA,CASSGGTASNYGYTF
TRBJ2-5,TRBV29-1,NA,CSVAGTGKQETQYF
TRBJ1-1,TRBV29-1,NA,CSVEDIFISEAFF
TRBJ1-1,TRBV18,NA,CASSLFSPGDLRTEAFF
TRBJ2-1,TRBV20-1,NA,CSARDLALSDEQFF
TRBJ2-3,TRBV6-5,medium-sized,CASSYSGPWDHPDTQYF
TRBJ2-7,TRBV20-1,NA,CSATGQGGYEQYF
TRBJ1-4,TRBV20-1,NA,CSASPGNEKLFF
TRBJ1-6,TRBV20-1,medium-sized,CSARDSTGGNSPLHF
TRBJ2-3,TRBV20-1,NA,CSAKRAGGIVDTQYF
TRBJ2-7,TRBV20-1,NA,CSASGVARSYEQYF
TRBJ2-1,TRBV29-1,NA,CSVVRGIDPYNEQFF
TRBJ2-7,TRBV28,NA,CASSLVAAYEQYF
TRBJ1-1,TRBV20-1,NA,CRSLFGDTNTEAFF
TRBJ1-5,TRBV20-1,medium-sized,CSATDRAGSSSQHF
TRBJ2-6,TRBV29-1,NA,CSVEGGPGANVLTF
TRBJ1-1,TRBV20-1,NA,CSARPTTGSDTEAFF
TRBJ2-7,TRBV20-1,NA,CSARDNSYEQYF
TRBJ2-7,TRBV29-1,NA,CSVSRGNYEQYF
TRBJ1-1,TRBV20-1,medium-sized,CSARGERDTEAFF
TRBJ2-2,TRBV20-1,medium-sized,CSAIPGPGTGELFF
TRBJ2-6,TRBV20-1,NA,CSAIDTSGANVLTF
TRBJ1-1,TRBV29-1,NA,CSVGHSEEVAEAFF
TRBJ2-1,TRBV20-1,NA,CSARGLAGVNEQFF
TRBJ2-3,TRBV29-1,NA,CSVVMGLTDTQYF
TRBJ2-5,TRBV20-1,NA,CSARDQRAGELETQYF
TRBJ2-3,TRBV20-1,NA,CSARDFVWGAGDTQYF
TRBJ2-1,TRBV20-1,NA,CSAISSGRVLNEQFF
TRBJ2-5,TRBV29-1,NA,CSVDRLHQETQYF
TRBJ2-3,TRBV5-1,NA,CASSHNLPGLAGQLDTQYF
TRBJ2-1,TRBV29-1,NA,CSVETPSGAYNEQFF
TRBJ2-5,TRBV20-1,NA,CSVSPKKETQYF
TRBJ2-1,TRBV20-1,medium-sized,CSARVAGSSSSYNEQFF
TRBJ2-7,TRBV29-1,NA,CSVQRPGGPEQYF
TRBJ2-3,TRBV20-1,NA,CSARDISTSTDTQYF
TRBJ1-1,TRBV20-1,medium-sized,CSARRTGSTEAFF
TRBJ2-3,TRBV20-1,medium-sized,CSARDAEGDTQYF
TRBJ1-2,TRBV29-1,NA,CSVEAGGVYGYTF
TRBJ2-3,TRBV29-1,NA,CSLGQGTDTQYF
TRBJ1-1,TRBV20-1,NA,CSALESNTEAFF